These T cell receptor beta chains were read from a single sample in a study of T cell responses to AZD1222 COVID-19 vaccine. Sequencing was performed with immunoSEQ multiplex PCR; in TCRdb, only in-frame clones are kept and a portion is missing. The repertoire holds 100,000 to 150,000 clones, with around 87% as singletons. The sequences come from peripheral blood, collected on day 0 of AZD1222 vaccination. The receptors were gathered from an adult in good health. The CDR3 runs from the conserved cysteine through the conserved F or W. The order of the fields is V gene, J gene, clone size, D gene, CDR3 protein, CDR3 DNA. The D gene is left open where the match is weak. Clone size appears in some rows only: once, few, many, or a class for an expanded clone.

v_gene: TRBV2; j_gene: TRBJ1-6; abundance: .; d_gene: .; CDR3aa: CASKEAGYDSPLHF; CDR3nt: TGTGCCAGCAAGGAAGCAGGGTACGATTCACCCCTCCACTTT
v_gene: TRBV3-1/TRBV3-2; j_gene: TRBJ2-3; abundance: once; d_gene: TRBD2; CDR3aa: CASSQVSGSTDTQYF; CDR3nt: TGTGCCAGCAGCCAAGTTAGCGGGAGCACAGATACGCAGTATTTT
v_gene: TRBV12-3/TRBV12-4; j_gene: TRBJ1-1; abundance: .; d_gene: .; CDR3aa: CASSLKMNTEAFF; CDR3nt: TGTGCCAGCAGTTTGAAAATGAACACTGAAGCTTTCTTT
v_gene: TRBV29-1; j_gene: TRBJ2-2; abundance: .; d_gene: TRBD1; CDR3aa: CSVQRTRQGTGELFF; CDR3nt: TGCAGCGTTCAAAGAACCCGACAGGGGACCGGGGAGCTGTTTTTT
v_gene: TRBV7-3; j_gene: TRBJ2-2; abundance: .; d_gene: .; CDR3aa: CASSLTDTGELFF; CDR3nt: TGTGCCAGCAGCTTAACAGACACCGGGGAGCTGTTTTTT
v_gene: TRBV5-1; j_gene: TRBJ2-2; abundance: .; d_gene: .; CDR3aa: CASRRGGTGELFF; CDR3nt: TGCGCCAGCAGACGCGGCGGGACCGGGGAGCTGTTTTTT
v_gene: TRBV28; j_gene: TRBJ1-5; abundance: .; d_gene: TRBD1; CDR3aa: CASLGQDNQPQHF; CDR3nt: TGTGCCAGCCTGGGACAGGATAATCAGCCCCAGCATTTT
v_gene: TRBV24-1; j_gene: TRBJ2-5; abundance: .; d_gene: TRBD2; CDR3aa: CATSDPRGGARGETQYF; CDR3nt: TGTGCCACCAGTGATCCCCGGGGGGGGGCGCGGGGAGAGACCCAGTACTTC
v_gene: TRBV6-2/TRBV6-3; j_gene: TRBJ1-6; abundance: .; d_gene: .; CDR3aa: CASSYSSGPDSPLHF; CDR3nt: TGTGCCAGCAGTTACTCAAGTGGGCCGGATTCACCCCTCCACTTT
v_gene: TRBV5-1; j_gene: TRBJ1-1; abundance: .; d_gene: .; CDR3aa: CASSLEPGRGGTEAFF; CDR3nt: TGCGCCAGCAGCTTGGAGCCAGGGCGGGGGGGAACTGAAGCTTTCTTT
v_gene: TRBV30; j_gene: TRBJ1-1; abundance: .; d_gene: .; CDR3aa: CAWSLGGDRNTEAFF; CDR3nt: TGTGCCTGGAGCTTAGGGGGGGATCGGAACACTGAAGCTTTCTTT
v_gene: TRBV11-2; j_gene: TRBJ2-1; abundance: .; d_gene: TRBD2; CDR3aa: CASSLLAGGRYNEQFF; CDR3nt: TGTGCCAGCAGCTTACTAGCGGGGGGGCGGTACAATGAGCAGTTCTTC
v_gene: TRBV5-1; j_gene: TRBJ2-3; abundance: .; d_gene: .; CDR3aa: CASSIDPESNTQYF; CDR3nt: TGCGCCAGCAGCATTGACCCGGAATCAAATACGCAGTATTTT
v_gene: TRBV5-4; j_gene: TRBJ1-1; abundance: .; d_gene: TRBD1; CDR3aa: CASSLSGGHTEAFF; CDR3nt: TGTGCCAGCAGCTTGTCAGGGGGCCACACTGAAGCTTTCTTT
v_gene: TRBV18; j_gene: TRBJ1-2; abundance: .; d_gene: TRBD1; CDR3aa: CASSPRQGAYGYTF; CDR3nt: TGTGCCAGCTCGCCCAGACAGGGTGCCTATGGCTACACCTTC
v_gene: TRBV7-7; j_gene: TRBJ2-5; abundance: .; d_gene: TRBD1; CDR3aa: CASSLTGARETQYF; CDR3nt: TGTGCTAGCAGCTTAACAGGGGCGAGGGAGACCCAGTACTTC
v_gene: TRBV10-3; j_gene: TRBJ2-5; abundance: .; d_gene: TRBD1; CDR3aa: CASTDRAGGETQYF; CDR3nt: TGTGCCAGCACGGACAGGGCTGGAGGAGAGACCCAGTACTTC
v_gene: TRBV6-5; j_gene: TRBJ2-5; abundance: .; d_gene: .; CDR3aa: CASSYGAVQETQYF; CDR3nt: TGTGCCAGCAGTTACGGAGCGGTCCAAGAGACCCAGTACTTC
v_gene: TRBV14; j_gene: TRBJ2-1; abundance: .; d_gene: TRBD2; CDR3aa: CASSQRTSGGKVF; CDR3nt: TGTGCCAGCAGCCAAAGAACTAGCGGGGGGAAGGTCTTC
v_gene: TRBV20-1; j_gene: TRBJ2-7; abundance: .; d_gene: .; CDR3aa: CSASPGLSSYEQYF; CDR3nt: TGCAGTGCTAGTCCAGGCCTCAGCTCCTACGAGCAGTACTTC
v_gene: TRBV27; j_gene: TRBJ2-5; abundance: once; d_gene: .; CDR3aa: CASSIRQGAGETQYF; CDR3nt: TGTGCCAGCAGTATCCGACAGGGCGCGGGGGAGACCCAGTACTTC
v_gene: TRBV5-1; j_gene: TRBJ2-1; abundance: .; d_gene: .; CDR3aa: CASSLDGSGTYNEQFF; CDR3nt: TGCGCCAGCAGCTTGGATGGTAGCGGAACCTACAATGAGCAGTTCTTC
v_gene: TRBV7-2; j_gene: TRBJ1-2; abundance: .; d_gene: .; CDR3aa: CASSFWGAPYGYTF; CDR3nt: TGTGCCAGCAGCTTTTGGGGGGCGCCCTATGGCTACACCTTC
v_gene: TRBV2; j_gene: TRBJ2-1; abundance: .; d_gene: .; CDR3aa: CASSAPDSWFF; CDR3nt: TGTGCCAGCAGTGCCCCCGACAGCTGGTTCTTC
v_gene: TRBV6-2/TRBV6-3; j_gene: TRBJ2-7; abundance: .; d_gene: TRBD2; CDR3aa: CASSYDSRTSGGAPTYEQYF; CDR3nt: TGTGCCAGCAGTTACGATTCCAGGACTAGCGGGGGGGCCCCCACCTACGAGCAGTACTTC
v_gene: TRBV12-3/TRBV12-4; j_gene: TRBJ1-1; abundance: .; d_gene: .; CDR3aa: CASRGSEAFF; CDR3nt: TGTGCCAGCAGAGGGTCTGAAGCTTTCTTT
v_gene: TRBV9; j_gene: TRBJ2-5; abundance: few; d_gene: .; CDR3aa: CASSAFRGGLETQYF; CDR3nt: TGTGCCAGCAGCGCCTTTCGAGGGGGTCTAGAGACCCAGTACTTC
v_gene: TRBV7-2; j_gene: TRBJ1-5; abundance: .; d_gene: .; CDR3aa: CASSLGGDQPQHF; CDR3nt: TGTGCCAGCAGCTTAGGGGGAGATCAGCCCCAGCATTTT
v_gene: TRBV6-1; j_gene: TRBJ2-7; abundance: .; d_gene: TRBD1; CDR3aa: CASSERSGTEGYEQYF; CDR3nt: TGTGCCAGCAGTGAAAGATCCGGGACAGAGGGATACGAGCAGTACTTC
v_gene: TRBV6-5; j_gene: TRBJ1-5; abundance: once; d_gene: .; CDR3aa: CASSRGRDLGQPQHF; CDR3nt: TGTGCCAGCAGTAGGGGGAGGGATTTGGGGCAGCCCCAGCATTTT
v_gene: TRBV6-5; j_gene: TRBJ2-5; abundance: .; d_gene: TRBD2; CDR3aa: CATDASGGVETQYF; CDR3nt: TGTGCCACCGATGCTAGCGGGGGTGTAGAGACCCAGTACTTC
v_gene: TRBV27; j_gene: TRBJ2-7; abundance: .; d_gene: .; CDR3aa: CASSLGQGTWEQYF; CDR3nt: TGTGCCAGCAGTTTAGGGCAGGGAACGTGGGAGCAGTACTTC
v_gene: TRBV5-1; j_gene: TRBJ1-4; abundance: .; d_gene: .; CDR3aa: CASSLGANEKLFF; CDR3nt: TGCGCCAGCAGCTTGGGGGCTAATGAAAAACTGTTTTTT
v_gene: TRBV28; j_gene: TRBJ2-1; abundance: .; d_gene: TRBD2; CDR3aa: CASSFLLREGAYNEQFF; CDR3nt: TGTGCCAGCAGTTTCCTCTTACGGGAGGGAGCCTACAATGAGCAGTTCTTC
v_gene: TRBV28; j_gene: TRBJ2-7; abundance: .; d_gene: TRBD1; CDR3aa: CASSEYMQTGSEQYF; CDR3nt: TGTGCCAGCAGCGAGTATATGCAGACAGGGTCCGAGCAGTACTTC
v_gene: TRBV20-1; j_gene: TRBJ2-2; abundance: .; d_gene: .; CDR3aa: CSASRRGYTGELFF; CDR3nt: TGCAGTGCTAGTAGGCGAGGCTACACCGGGGAGCTGTTTTTT
v_gene: TRBV30; j_gene: TRBJ1-2; abundance: .; d_gene: TRBD1; CDR3aa: CASDRSRQGAGYTF; CDR3nt: TGTGCCTCGGATAGGTCGAGACAGGGGGCTGGCTACACCTTC
v_gene: TRBV30; j_gene: TRBJ2-7; abundance: .; d_gene: .; CDR3aa: CATTTYEQYF; CDR3nt: TGTGCCACAACAACCTACGAGCAGTACTTC
v_gene: TRBV27; j_gene: TRBJ2-6; abundance: .; d_gene: .; CDR3aa: CASSPRGANVLTF; CDR3nt: TGTGCCAGCAGCCCTCGGGGGGCCAACGTCCTGACTTTC
v_gene: TRBV7-9; j_gene: TRBJ1-2; abundance: .; d_gene: TRBD1; CDR3aa: CASSPRSGGGGYGYTF; CDR3nt: TGTGCCAGCAGCCCCCGGTCAGGGGGAGGTGGCTATGGCTACACCTTC
v_gene: TRBV6-5; j_gene: TRBJ2-2; abundance: .; d_gene: .; CDR3aa: CASLRHLNTGELFF; CDR3nt: TGTGCCAGCCTCCGACACCTGAACACCGGGGAGCTGTTTTTT
v_gene: TRBV15; j_gene: TRBJ1-2; abundance: .; d_gene: TRBD1; CDR3aa: CATSRVEGGNYGYTF; CDR3nt: TGTGCCACCAGCAGAGTGGAAGGGGGCAACTATGGCTACACCTTC
v_gene: TRBV5-6; j_gene: TRBJ2-5; abundance: .; d_gene: .; CDR3aa: CASSHALYQETQYF; CDR3nt: TGTGCCAGCAGCCATGCGTTGTACCAAGAGACCCAGTACTTC
v_gene: TRBV10-3; j_gene: TRBJ1-5; abundance: .; d_gene: .; CDR3aa: CAISDTGNQPQHF; CDR3nt: TGTGCCATCAGTGATACAGGGAATCAGCCCCAGCATTTT
v_gene: TRBV5-1; j_gene: TRBJ2-2; abundance: .; d_gene: .; CDR3aa: CASSPRWDTGELFF; CDR3nt: TGCGCCAGCAGCCCCCGTTGGGACACCGGGGAGCTGTTTTTT
v_gene: TRBV3-1/TRBV3-2; j_gene: TRBJ2-2; abundance: .; d_gene: .; CDR3aa: CAGSHLRDGELFF; CDR3nt: TGTGCCGGCAGCCATCTAAGGGACGGGGAGCTGTTTTTT
v_gene: TRBV19; j_gene: TRBJ1-1; abundance: .; d_gene: TRBD1; CDR3aa: CASSIFGTANTEAFF; CDR3nt: TGTGCCAGTAGTATTTTCGGGACAGCGAACACTGAAGCTTTCTTT
v_gene: TRBV28; j_gene: TRBJ2-7; abundance: .; d_gene: .; CDR3aa: CASSLTYYEQYF; CDR3nt: TGTGCCAGCAGTTTGACATACTACGAGCAGTACTTC
v_gene: TRBV19; j_gene: TRBJ2-2; abundance: .; d_gene: .; CDR3aa: CASSPTPGELFF; CDR3nt: TGTGCCAGTAGTCCAACGCCCGGGGAGCTGTTTTTT
v_gene: TRBV6-5; j_gene: TRBJ1-1; abundance: .; d_gene: .; CDR3aa: CASSRGQITNTEAFF; CDR3nt: TGTGCCAGCAGCCGGGGACAAATTACGAACACTGAAGCTTTCTTT
v_gene: TRBV25-1; j_gene: TRBJ2-7; abundance: .; d_gene: .; CDR3aa: CASSEGGSPGYEQYF; CDR3nt: TGTGCCAGCAGTGAGGGTGGCTCCCCGGGTTACGAGCAGTACTTC
v_gene: TRBV11-2; j_gene: TRBJ1-2; abundance: .; d_gene: .; CDR3aa: CASSLRSVGSKINYGYTF; CDR3nt: TGTGCCAGCAGCTTAAGGTCCGTTGGCAGTAAAATTAACTATGGCTACACCTTC
v_gene: TRBV3-1/TRBV3-2; j_gene: TRBJ2-5; abundance: .; d_gene: .; CDR3aa: CASSQVSAGGTQYF; CDR3nt: TGTGCCAGCAGCCAAGTCTCTGCAGGAGGGACCCAGTACTTC
v_gene: TRBV7-6; j_gene: TRBJ1-6; abundance: .; d_gene: .; CDR3aa: CASSLAGDHRSNSPLHF; CDR3nt: TGTGCCAGCAGCTTAGCGGGGGACCATAGGAGTAATTCACCCCTCCACTTT
v_gene: TRBV3-1/TRBV3-2; j_gene: TRBJ1-4; abundance: .; d_gene: TRBD1; CDR3aa: CASSLQGQGYEKLFF; CDR3nt: TGTGCCAGCAGCCTTCAGGGACAGGGGTATGAAAAACTGTTTTTT
v_gene: TRBV5-1; j_gene: TRBJ1-2; abundance: .; d_gene: .; CDR3aa: CASSLAAASNYGYTF; CDR3nt: TGCGCCAGCAGCTTGGCGGCTGCTAGTAACTATGGCTACACCTTC